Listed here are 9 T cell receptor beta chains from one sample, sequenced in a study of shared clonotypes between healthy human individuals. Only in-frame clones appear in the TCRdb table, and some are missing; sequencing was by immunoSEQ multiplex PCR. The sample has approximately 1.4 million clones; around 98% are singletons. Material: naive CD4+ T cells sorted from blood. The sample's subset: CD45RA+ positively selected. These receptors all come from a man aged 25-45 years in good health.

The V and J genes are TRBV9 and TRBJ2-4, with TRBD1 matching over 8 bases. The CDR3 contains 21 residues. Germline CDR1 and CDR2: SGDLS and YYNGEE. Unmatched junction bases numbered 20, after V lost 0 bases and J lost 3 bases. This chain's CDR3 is CASSVVPGGQGAFVDKNIQYF. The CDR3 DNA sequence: TGTGCCAGCAGCGTAGTACCAGGCGGGCAGGGGGCGTTTGTCGACAAAAACATTCAGTACTTC.

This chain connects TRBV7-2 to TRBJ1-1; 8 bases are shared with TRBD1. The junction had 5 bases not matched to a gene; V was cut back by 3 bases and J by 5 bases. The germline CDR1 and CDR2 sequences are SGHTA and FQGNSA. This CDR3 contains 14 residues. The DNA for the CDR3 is TGTGCCAGCAGCTTGCGGACAGGGAGAACTGAAGCTTTCTTT. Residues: CASSLRTGRTEAFF.

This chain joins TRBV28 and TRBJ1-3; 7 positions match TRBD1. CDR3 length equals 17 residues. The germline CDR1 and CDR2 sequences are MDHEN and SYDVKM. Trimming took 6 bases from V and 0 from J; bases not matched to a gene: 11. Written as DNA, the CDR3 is TGTGCCAGCAGACCCGTCGGACAGGATCACTCTGGAAACACCATATATTTT. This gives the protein CASRPVGQDHSGNTIYF.

CDR3 residues: CASSLDTSYNEQFF. CDR3 DNA: TGTGCCAGCAGTCTTGACACCTCCTACAATGAGCAGTTCTTC. The chain has TRBV6-6 and TRBJ2-1; D unclear. Per germline, CDR1 MNHNY and CDR2 SVGAGI (reference sequence). The CDR3 has 14 amino acids. V was pared by 5 bases and J by 0 bases, with 8 bases between.

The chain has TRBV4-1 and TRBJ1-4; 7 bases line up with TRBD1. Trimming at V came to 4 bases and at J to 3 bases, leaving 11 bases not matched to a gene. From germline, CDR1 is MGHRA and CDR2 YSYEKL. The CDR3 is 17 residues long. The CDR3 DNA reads TGCGCCAGCAGCCCATTGACAGGGAGTGATCCTAATGAAAAACTGTTTTTT. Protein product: CASSPLTGSDPNEKLFF.

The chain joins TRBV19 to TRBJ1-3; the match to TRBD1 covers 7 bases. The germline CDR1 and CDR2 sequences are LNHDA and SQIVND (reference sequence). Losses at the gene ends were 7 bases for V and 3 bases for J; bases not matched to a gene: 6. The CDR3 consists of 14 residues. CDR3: CASTLTGFGNTIYF. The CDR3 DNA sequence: TGTGCCAGTACTCTGACAGGGTTTGGAAACACCATATATTTT. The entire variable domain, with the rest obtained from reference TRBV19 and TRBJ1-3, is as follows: DGGITQSPKYLFRKEGQNVTLSCEQNLNHDAMYWYRQDPGQGLRLIYYSQIVNDFQKGDIAEGYSVSREKKESFPLTVTSAQKNPTAFYLCASTLTGFGNTIYFGEGSWLTVV.

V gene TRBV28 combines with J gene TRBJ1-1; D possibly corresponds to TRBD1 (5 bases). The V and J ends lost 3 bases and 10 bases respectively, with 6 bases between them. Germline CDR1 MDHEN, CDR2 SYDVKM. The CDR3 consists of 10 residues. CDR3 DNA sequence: TGTGCCAGCAGTTTTGGGGGAGCTTTCTTT. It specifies CASSFGGAFF.

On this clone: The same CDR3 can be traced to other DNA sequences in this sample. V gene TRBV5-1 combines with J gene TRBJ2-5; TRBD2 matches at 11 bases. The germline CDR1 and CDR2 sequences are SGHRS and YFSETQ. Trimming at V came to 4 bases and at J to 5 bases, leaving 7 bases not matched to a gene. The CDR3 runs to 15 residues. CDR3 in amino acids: CASSLGLAGLETQYF. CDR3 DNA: TGCGCCAGCAGCCTTGGACTAGCGGGTTTGGAGACCCAGTACTTC.

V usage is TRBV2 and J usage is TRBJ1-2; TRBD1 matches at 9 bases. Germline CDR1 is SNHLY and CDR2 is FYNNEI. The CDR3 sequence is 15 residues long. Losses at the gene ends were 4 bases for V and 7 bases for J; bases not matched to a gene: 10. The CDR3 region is CASSVREGTGTGYTF. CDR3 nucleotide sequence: TGTGCCAGCAGTGTTAGAGAGGGGACAGGGACTGGCTACACCTTC.